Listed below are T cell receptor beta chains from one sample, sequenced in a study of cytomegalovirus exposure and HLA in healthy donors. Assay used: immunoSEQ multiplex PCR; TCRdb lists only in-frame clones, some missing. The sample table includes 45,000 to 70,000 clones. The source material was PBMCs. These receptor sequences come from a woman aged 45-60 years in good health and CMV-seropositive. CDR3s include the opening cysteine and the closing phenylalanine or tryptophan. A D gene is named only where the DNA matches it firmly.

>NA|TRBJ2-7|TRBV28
TGTGCCAGCAGTGTAGACATCTACGAGCAGTACTTC
CASSVDIYEQYF
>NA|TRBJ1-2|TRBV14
TGTGCCAGCAGCCAAGATCGAATCAGATTCACCTTC
CASSQDRIRFTF
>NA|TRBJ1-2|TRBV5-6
TGTGCCAGCAGCCTATGGGGGGGCAGGTATGGCTACACCTTC
CASSLWGGRYGYTF
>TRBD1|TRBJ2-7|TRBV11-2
TGTGCCAGCAGCTTCTCCGGGACAGGGGCTTCCTACGAGCAGTACTTC
CASSFSGTGASYEQYF
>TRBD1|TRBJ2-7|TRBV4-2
TGTGCCAGCAGCCAAGATCGGCAGGGGGTCGAGCAGTACTTC
CASSQDRQGVEQYF
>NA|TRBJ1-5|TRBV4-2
TGTGCCAGCAGCCAAGGCGCGGGAATGGATCAGCCCCAGCATTTT
CASSQGAGMDQPQHF
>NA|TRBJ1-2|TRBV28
TGTGCCAGCAGGCAACCTCAGGGAGGGATACATGGCTACACCTTC
CASRQPQGGIHGYTF
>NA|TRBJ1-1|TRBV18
TGTGCCAGCTCCCCGGGAGATCAAGCTTTCTTT
CASSPGDQAFF
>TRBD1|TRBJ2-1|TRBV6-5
TGTGCCAGCAGTTTGGACCGGGACAGGGTCGTCAATGAGCAGTTCTTC
CASSLDRDRVVNEQFF
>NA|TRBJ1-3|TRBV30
TGTGCCTGGAGGAGGGTGTCTGGAAACACCATATATTTT
CAWRRVSGNTIYF
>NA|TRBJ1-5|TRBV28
TGTGCCAGCAGCTACGAACAGGGACGCAATCAGCCCCAGCATTTT
CASSYEQGRNQPQHF
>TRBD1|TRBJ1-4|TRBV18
TGTGCCAGCTCGTGGACAGGTGACAATGAAAAACTGTTTTTT
CASSWTGDNEKLFF
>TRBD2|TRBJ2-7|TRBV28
TGTGCCAGCAGTTTATCAATCGGGGAGGGCCTGTACGAGCAGTACTTC
CASSLSIGEGLYEQYF
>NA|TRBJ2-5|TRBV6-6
TGTGCCAGCACCTTAGGGGGATCCCAAGAGACCCAGTACTTC
CASTLGGSQETQYF
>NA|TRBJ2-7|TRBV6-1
TGTGCCAGCAGTGTCTTCGACAGCCTATACGAGCAGTACTTC
CASSVFDSLYEQYF
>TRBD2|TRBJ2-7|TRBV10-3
TGTGCCATCAGCCTAAGCGGGAGCTCCTACGAGCAGTACTTC
CAISLSGSSYEQYF
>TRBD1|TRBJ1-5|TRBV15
TGTGCCACCAGCAGAGATCCGGGACAGAATCAGCCCCAGCATTTT
CATSRDPGQNQPQHF
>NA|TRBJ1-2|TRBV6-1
TGTGCCAGCAGTGAACACATTAACTATGGCTACACCTTC
CASSEHINYGYTF
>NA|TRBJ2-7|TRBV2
TGTGCCAGCGGGCAGACAGTCTCCTACGAGCAGTACTTC
CASGQTVSYEQYF
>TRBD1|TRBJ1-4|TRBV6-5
TGTGCCAGCAGTTACGGAGGGGGCGTTGTTGAAAAACTGTTTTTT
CASSYGGGVVEKLFF
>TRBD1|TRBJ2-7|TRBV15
TGTGCCACCAGCAGTCCCGGACAGGGGGGCTACGAGCAGTACTTC
CATSSPGQGGYEQYF
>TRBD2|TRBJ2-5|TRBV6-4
TGTGCCAGCAGTGATTTAGCGGGAGGTTCCCAAGAGACCCAGTACTTC
CASSDLAGGSQETQYF
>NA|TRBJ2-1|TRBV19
TGTGCCAGTAGTATAGTAAACGTGGGCCATGAGCAGTTCTTC
CASSIVNVGHEQFF
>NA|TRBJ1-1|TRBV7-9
TGTGCCAGCAGCCCCGTTCTAGGACAGAACACTGAAGCTTTCTTT
CASSPVLGQNTEAFF
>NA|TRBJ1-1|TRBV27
TGTGCCAGCAGTTTATCCTTGGGGAGTGAGGCTTTCTTT
CASSLSLGSEAFF
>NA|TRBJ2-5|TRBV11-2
TGTGCCAGCAGCCCCTCAGGGGAACGGGAGACCCAGTACTTC
CASSPSGERETQYF
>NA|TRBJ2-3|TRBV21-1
TGTGCCAGCAGCATTAGCGGGAAACCCCCCGATACGCAGTATTTT
CASSISGKPPDTQYF
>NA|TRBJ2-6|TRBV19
TGTGCCAGTTCCCCGCCCGGTTCTGGGGCCAACGTCCTGACTTTC
CASSPPGSGANVLTF
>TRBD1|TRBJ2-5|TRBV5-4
TGTGCCAGCAGCTTGGGGGGACAGGGGCAAGAGACCCAGTACTTC
CASSLGGQGQETQYF
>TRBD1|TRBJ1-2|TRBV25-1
TGTGCCAGCAGTGAATCCGGGACAGCGAAGTATGGCTACACCTTC
CASSESGTAKYGYTF
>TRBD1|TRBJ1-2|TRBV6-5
TGTGCCAGCATGGACAGGGGGCGGACTAACTATGGCTACACCTTC
CASMDRGRTNYGYTF
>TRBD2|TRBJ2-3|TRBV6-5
TGTGCCAGCAGTTTCCAGGCGGGAGTTATAGATACGCAGTATTTT
CASSFQAGVIDTQYF
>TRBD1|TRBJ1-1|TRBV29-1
TGCAGCGAAAGGGACAGGTGGGGCACTGAAGCTTTCTTT
CSERDRWGTEAFF
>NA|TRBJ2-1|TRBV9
TGTGCCAGCAGCTATGGTAGAGGGTCCTACAATGAGCAGTTCTTC
CASSYGRGSYNEQFF
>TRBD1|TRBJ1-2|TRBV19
TGTGCCAGTAAAGGACAGGGTGCAGAAGGCTACACCTTC
CASKGQGAEGYTF
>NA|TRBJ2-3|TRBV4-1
TGCGCCAGCAGCCATAACCCGAGACAGGGAGGTCCAGATACGCAGTATTTT
CASSHNPRQGGPDTQYF
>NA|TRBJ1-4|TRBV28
TGTGCCAGCGGCCAACAGGGCGTTGAAAAACTGTTTTTT
CASGQQGVEKLFF
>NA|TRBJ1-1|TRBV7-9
TGTGCCAGCAGCTTAGCGCCTCAACGGTCAGGGAACACTGAAGCTTTCTTT
CASSLAPQRSGNTEAFF
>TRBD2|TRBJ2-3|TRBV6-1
TGTGCCAGCAGTGAGGCACTAGCGGATATCACAGATACGCAGTATTTT
CASSEALADITDTQYF
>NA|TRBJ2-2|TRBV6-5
TGTGCCAGCCTAAGCCGACAGGACGGGGAGCTGTTTTTT
CASLSRQDGELFF
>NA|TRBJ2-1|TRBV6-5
TGTGCCAGCAGTCAGAAACGCCATGAGCAGTTCTTC
CASSQKRHEQFF
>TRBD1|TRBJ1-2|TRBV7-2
TGTGCCAGCAGCCACAGGGGCCGGGGAGAAGGCTACACCTTC
CASSHRGRGEGYTF
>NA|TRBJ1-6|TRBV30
TGTGCCTGGACGTCCGGGACTTTTAATTCACCCCTCCACTTT
CAWTSGTFNSPLHF
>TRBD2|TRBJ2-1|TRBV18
TGTGCCAGCTCACGGGCTAGCGGGAGCAATGAGCAGTTCTTC
CASSRASGSNEQFF
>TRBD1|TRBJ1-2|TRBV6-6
TGTGCCAGCAGTTACCGGGGACAGGGTAAAGGTGGCTACACCTTC
CASSYRGQGKGGYTF
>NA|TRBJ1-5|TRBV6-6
TGTGCCAGCAGGAGCGGGCCCACCAGCAATCAGCCCCAGCATTTT
CASRSGPTSNQPQHF
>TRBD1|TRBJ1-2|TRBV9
TGTGCCAGCAGCGTCGGACAGGGGAGTTACTATGGCTACACCTTC
CASSVGQGSYYGYTF
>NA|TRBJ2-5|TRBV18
TGTGCCAGCTCACCACCGCAGGGTAGGGAGACCCAGTACTTC
CASSPPQGRETQYF
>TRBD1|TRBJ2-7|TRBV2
TGTGCCAGCAGGAAGGACAGGCCCTCCTCCTACGAGCAGTACTTC
CASRKDRPSSYEQYF
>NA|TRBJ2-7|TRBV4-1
TGCGCCAGCAGCCGAGTCGCGAATGACTACGAGCAGTACTTC
CASSRVANDYEQYF
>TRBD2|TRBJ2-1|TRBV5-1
TGCGCCAGCAGCTTGGGCGGACTAGCGGGAGGGCCCTCGAATGAGCAGTTCTTC
CASSLGGLAGGPSNEQFF
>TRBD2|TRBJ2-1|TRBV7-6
TGTGCCAGCACGTCCTTAGCGGGGGGCTCCTACAATGAGCAGTTCTTC
CASTSLAGGSYNEQFF
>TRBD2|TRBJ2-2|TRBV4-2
TGTGCCAGCAGCCAAAATAGCGGGGGGAACACCGGGGAGCTGTTTTTT
CASSQNSGGNTGELFF
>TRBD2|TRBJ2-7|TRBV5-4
TGTGCCAGCAGCGTAAGCGGGGGGAGCTCCTACGAGCAGTACTTC
CASSVSGGSSYEQYF
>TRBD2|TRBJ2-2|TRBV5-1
TGCGCCAGCAGCTTTACTAGCGGGAGGGCCGGGGAGCTGTTTTTT
CASSFTSGRAGELFF
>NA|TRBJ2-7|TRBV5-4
TGTGCCAGCAGCTTAAGGGGCAACAACTACGAGCAGTACTTC
CASSLRGNNYEQYF
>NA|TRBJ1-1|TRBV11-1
TGTGCCAGCAGCTCTGGAGGATACAGGGCGAACACTGAAGCTTTCTTT
CASSSGGYRANTEAFF